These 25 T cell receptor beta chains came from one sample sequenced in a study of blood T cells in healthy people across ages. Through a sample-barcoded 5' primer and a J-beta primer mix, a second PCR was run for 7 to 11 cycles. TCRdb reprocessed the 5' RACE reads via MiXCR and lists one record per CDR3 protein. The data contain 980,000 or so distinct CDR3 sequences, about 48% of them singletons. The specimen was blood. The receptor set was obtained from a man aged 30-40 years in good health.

The CDR3 DNA reads TGCGCCAGCAGCTCACAGATTAGCGGGAGAGGGACAGATACGCAGTATTTT. This codes for CASSSQISGRGTDTQYF. The chain combines TRBV5-1 with TRBJ2-3; 9 bases align to TRBD2. The CDR3 consists of 17 residues. V trimming: 3 bases; J trimming: 3 bases; junction bases outside the gene matches: 11. Per germline, CDR1 SGHRS and CDR2 YFSETQ.

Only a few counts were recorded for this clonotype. The DNA of the CDR3 is TGTGCCAGCAGTTTATCGCGCCAGCTAAACACCGGGGAGCTGTTTTTT. Its translation: CASSLSRQLNTGELFF. The rearrangement uses TRBV27 and TRBJ2-2; unclear D gene. V shed 0 bases and J shed 2 bases, with 10 bases lying between them. CDR1 and CDR2 (germline): MNHEY, SMNVEV (reference sequence). The length of the CDR3 is 16 residues.

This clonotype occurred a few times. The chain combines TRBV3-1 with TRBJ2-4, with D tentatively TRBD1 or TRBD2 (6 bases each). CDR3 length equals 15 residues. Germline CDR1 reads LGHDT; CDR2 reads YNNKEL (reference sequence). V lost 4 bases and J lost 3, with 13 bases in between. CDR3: CASSPSGALKNIQYF. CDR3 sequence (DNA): TGTGCCAGCAGCCCCTCGGGGGCCCTCAAAAACATTCAGTACTTC.

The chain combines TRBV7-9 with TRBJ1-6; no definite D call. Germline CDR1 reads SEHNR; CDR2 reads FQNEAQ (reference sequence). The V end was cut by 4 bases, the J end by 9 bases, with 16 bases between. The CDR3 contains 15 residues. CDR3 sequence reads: CASSSSDGKISPLHF. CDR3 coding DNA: TGTGCCAGCAGCTCGTCGGACGGGAAAATTTCACCCCTCCACTTT.

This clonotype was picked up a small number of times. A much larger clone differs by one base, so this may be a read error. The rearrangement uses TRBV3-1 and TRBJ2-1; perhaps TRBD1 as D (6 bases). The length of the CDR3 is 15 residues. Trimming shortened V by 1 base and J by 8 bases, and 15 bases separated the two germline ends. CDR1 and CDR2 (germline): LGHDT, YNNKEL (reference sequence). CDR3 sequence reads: CASSQGRGSYDEQFF. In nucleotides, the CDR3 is TGTGCCAGCAGCCAAGGCAGGGGCTCATACGATGAGCAGTTCTTC.

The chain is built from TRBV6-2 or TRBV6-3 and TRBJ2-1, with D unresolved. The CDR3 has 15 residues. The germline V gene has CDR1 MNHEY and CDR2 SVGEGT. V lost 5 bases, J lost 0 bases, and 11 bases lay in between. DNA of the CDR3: TGTGCCAGCAGTACCCCGATGGGCTCCTACAATGAGCAGTTCTTC. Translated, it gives CASSTPMGSYNEQFF.

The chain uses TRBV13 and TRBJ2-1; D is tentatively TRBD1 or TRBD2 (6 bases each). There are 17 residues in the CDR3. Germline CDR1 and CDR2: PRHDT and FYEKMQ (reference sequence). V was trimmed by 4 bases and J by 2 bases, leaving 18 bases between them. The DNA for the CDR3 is TGTGCCAGCAGCTCTCCCTCCGGGGGCGTGACCTACAATGAGCAGTTCTTC. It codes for CASSSPSGGVTYNEQFF.

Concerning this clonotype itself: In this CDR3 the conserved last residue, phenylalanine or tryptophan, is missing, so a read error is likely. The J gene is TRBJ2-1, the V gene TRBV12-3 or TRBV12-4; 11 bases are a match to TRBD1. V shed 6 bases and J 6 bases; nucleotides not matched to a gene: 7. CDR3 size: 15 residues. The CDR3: CASSPGTGGFNEQFL. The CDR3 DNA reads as TGTGCCAGCAGCCCCGGGACAGGGGGTTTCAATGAGCAGTTCTTG.

CDR3 nucleotide sequence: TGTGCCAGCAGTTTAGGGGGGCCGTCCGGCACCGGGGAGCTGTTTTTT. It codes for CASSLGGPSGTGELFF. The chain employs TRBV12-3 or TRBV12-4 and TRBJ2-2; tentative D call: TRBD1 (6 bases). The CDR3 runs 16 residues. The V end was cut by 1 base, the J end by 4 bases, with 13 bases between.

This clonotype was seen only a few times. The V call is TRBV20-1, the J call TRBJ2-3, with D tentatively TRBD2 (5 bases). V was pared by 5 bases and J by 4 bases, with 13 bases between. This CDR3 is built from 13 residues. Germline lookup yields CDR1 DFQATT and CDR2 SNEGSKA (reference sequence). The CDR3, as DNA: TGCAGTGCTCCGCGGGTCGGGGCAGATACGCAGTATTTT. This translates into CSAPRVGADTQYF.

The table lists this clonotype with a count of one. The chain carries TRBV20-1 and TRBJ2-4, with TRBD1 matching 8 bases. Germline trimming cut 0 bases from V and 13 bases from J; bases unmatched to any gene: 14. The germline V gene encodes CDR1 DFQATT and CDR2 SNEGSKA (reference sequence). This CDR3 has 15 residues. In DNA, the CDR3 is TGCAGTGCTAGAGATCTAGGGGGACAGGCGTTTAAGCAGTACTTC. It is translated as CSARDLGGQAFKQYF.

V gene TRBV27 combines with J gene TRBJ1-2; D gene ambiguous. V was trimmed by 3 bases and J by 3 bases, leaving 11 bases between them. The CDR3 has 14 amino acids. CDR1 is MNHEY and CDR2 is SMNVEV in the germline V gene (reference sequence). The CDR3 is CASSFRRVDYGYTF. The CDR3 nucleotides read TGTGCCAGCAGTTTCCGTAGGGTCGACTATGGCTACACCTTC.

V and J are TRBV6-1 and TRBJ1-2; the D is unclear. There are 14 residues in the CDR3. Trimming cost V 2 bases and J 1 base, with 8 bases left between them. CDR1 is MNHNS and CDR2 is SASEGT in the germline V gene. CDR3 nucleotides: TGTGCCAGCAGTGAAACGGCGATTAACTATGGCTACACCTTC. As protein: CASSETAINYGYTF.

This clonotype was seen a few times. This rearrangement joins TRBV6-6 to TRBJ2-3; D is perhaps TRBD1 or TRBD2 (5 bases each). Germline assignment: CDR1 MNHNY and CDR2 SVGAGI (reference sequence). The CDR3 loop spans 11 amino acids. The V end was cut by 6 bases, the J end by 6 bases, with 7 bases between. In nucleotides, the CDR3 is TGTGCCAGCAGGAGGGGTGATACGCAGTATTTT. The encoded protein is CASRRGDTQYF.

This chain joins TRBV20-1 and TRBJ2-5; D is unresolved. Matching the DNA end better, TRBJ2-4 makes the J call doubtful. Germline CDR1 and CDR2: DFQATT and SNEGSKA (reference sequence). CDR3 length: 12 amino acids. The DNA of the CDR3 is TGCAGTGTAGAGTACAGTCAAAACATTCAGTACTTC. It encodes CSVEYSQNIQYF.

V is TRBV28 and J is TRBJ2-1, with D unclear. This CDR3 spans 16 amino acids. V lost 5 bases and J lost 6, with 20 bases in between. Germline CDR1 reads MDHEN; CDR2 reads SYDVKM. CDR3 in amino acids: CASSKVGSQVFNEQFF. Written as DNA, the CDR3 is TGTGCCAGCAGTAAGGTGGGCAGCCAAGTATTCAATGAGCAGTTCTTC.

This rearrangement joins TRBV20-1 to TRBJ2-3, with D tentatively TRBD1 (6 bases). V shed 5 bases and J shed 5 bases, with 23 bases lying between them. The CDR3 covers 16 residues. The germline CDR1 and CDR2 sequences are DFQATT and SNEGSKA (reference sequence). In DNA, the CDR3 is TGCAGTGCTCTAGGTGGTCAGGGGAGTACCCAAGATACGCAGTATTTT. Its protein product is CSALGGQGSTQDTQYF.

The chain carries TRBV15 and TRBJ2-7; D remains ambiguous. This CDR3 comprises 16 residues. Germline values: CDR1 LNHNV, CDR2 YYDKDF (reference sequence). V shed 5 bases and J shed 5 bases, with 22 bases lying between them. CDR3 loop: CATSDLDLASFDEQYF. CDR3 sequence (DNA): TGTGCCACCAGCGACCTAGACTTGGCGAGTTTCGACGAGCAGTACTTC.

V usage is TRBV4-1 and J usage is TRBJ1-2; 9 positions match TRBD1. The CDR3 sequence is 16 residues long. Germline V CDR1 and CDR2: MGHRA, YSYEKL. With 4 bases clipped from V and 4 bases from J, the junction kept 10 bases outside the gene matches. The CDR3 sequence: CASSPGQGINCYGYTF. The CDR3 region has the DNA TGCGCCAGCAGCCCTGGACAGGGGATAAACTGCTATGGCTACACCTTC.

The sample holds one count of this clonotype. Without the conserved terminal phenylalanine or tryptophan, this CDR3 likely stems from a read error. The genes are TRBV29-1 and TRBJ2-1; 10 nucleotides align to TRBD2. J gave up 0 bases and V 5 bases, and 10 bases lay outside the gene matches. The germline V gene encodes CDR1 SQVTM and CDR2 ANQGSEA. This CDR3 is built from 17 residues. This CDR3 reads CSVRTSGKGFSYNEQFL. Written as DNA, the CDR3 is TGCAGCGTTCGAACTAGCGGGAAGGGATTCTCCTACAATGAGCAGTTCTTA.

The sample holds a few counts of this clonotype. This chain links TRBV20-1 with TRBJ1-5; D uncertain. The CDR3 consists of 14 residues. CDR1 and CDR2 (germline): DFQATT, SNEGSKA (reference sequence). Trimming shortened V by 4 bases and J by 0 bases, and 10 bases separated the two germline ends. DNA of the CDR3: TGCAGTGCTAATAGCCTAGATAGCAATCAGCCCCAGCATTTT. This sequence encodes CSANSLDSNQPQHF.

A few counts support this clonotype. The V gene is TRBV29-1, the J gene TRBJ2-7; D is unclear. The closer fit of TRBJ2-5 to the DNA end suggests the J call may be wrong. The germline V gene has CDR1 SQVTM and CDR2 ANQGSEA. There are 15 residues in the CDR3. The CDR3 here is CSVEGDTYGGETQYF. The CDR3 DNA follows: TGCAGCGTTGAAGGAGACACGTACGGTGGGGAGACCCAGTACTTC.

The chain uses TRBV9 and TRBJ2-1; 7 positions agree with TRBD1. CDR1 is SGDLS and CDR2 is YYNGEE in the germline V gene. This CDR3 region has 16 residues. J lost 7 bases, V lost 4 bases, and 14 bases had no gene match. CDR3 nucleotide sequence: TGTGCCAGCAGCCCGTACCTTCAACAGGGGACGAATGAGCAGTTCTTC. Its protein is CASSPYLQQGTNEQFF.

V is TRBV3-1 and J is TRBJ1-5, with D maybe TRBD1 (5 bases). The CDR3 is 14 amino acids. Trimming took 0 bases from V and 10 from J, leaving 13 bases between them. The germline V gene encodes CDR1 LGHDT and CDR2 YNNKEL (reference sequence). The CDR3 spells CASSQDRVPGPQHF. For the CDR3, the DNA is TGTGCCAGCAGCCAAGACAGGGTTCCGGGCCCCCAGCATTTT.

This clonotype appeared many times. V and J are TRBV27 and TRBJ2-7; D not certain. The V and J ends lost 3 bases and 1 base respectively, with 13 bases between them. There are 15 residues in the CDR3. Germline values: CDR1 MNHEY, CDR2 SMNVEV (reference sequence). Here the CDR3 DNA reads TGTGCCAGCAGTTTGGGCTTTGGATTTTCCTACGAGCAGTACTTC. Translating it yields CASSLGFGFSYEQYF.